This T cell receptor (beta chain) derives from a study of regulatory dendritic cells for organ transplantation. The wider study: Dendritic cell cultures received LPS on day 6. Study findings and constraints: Memory CD8+ clonal expansion seemed more limited with regulatory than mature dendritic cells.

Concerning this clone itself: The antigen is not known.

Repertoires were generated with immunoSEQ multiplex PCR, while TCRdb's copy carries only in-frame clones and drops some. The profile shows 20,000 or so clones, under 80% of them singletons. The V end was cut by 1 base, the J end by 3 bases, with 10 bases between. Germline V gives CDR1 MNHEY, CDR2 SMNVEV (reference sequence). The CDR3 runs 15 residues. Sorted subsets were CFSE-labeled and cultured approximately 5 days with allogeneic dendritic cells. The sequence derives from a human donor in good health. The chain is built from TRBV27 and TRBJ1-5, with D perhaps matching TRBD1 (5 bases). Sequencing input: memory CD4+ T cells from blood cultured with regulatory dendritic cells. The sample's subset: CD45RO+ memory T cells. The CDR3 coding sequence is TGTGCCAGCAGTTTATTCGGGGCAGTCAATCAGCCCCAGCATTTT. Protein sequence: CASSLFGAVNQPQHF.